This T cell receptor (beta chain) stems from a study of CD8 T cells in ankylosing spondylitis. CDR3 length equals 15 residues. With V trimmed by 4 bases and J by 5 bases, 8 bases remained unmatched. In germline, CDR1 is KGHDR, CDR2 SFDVKD. This clonotype was seen ten or more times. TCRdb redid the calling of the 5' RACE reads with MiXCR, one entry per CDR3 protein. This table has some 220,000 distinct CDR3 sequences, approximately 8.4% appearing once. Source material: blood, either unsorted or a sorted T cell fraction (not recorded which). The chain couples TRBV24-1 to TRBJ2-5; 8 nucleotides match TRBD1. The receptor was isolated from a female donor with ankylosing spondylitis or in good health (not recorded which). Written as DNA, the CDR3 is TGTGCCACCAGTGAGCCACAGGGGGGAGGCGAGACCCAGTACTTC. Amino acid sequence: CATSEPQGGGETQYF.